This T cell receptor (beta chain) was sequenced in a study of blood T cells in healthy people across ages (dated by TCRdb to between 2014 and 2017). Concerning the study at large: In model experiments, template switching captured about one uniquely barcoded TCR beta cDNA molecule for every two T cells. The donors were divided into four age groups: young (average around 15 years), middle-aged (roughly 40), aged (approximately 62) and long-lived (about 80). Age-related changes in TCR beta repertoire diversity were measured in the study by deep sequencing normalized with unique cDNA molecular identifiers. Using the same blood draw, the study looked at two additional independent replicas of 1 million unique cDNA reads for two donors, one aged 18 to 30 and the other aged 80 or older.

The cysteine opens and the phenylalanine closes a CDR3 of 14 amino acids. The CDR3 DNA has 42 bases and is translated from base 1. Per the germline V gene, KGHDR is the CDR1 and SFDVKD is the CDR2. At the junction V is shortened by 6 bases and J by 10 bases; bases outside the gene matches: 7. The library was produced with 5' RACE. The sequencing machine was an Illumina HiSeq 2500. The second PCR ran for roughly 7 to 12 cycles and used a J-beta primer mix along with a sample-barcoded 5' primer. A unique molecular identifier was introduced onto each TCR beta cDNA molecule by a template-switch 5' adaptor carrying 12 random nucleotides. Each sample yielded at least 3 million CDR3-containing paired-end reads. First-strand cDNA synthesis was performed from all RNA using the Mint cDNA synthesis kit, with priming by a TRBC-specific oligonucleotide. Following uracil-DNA glycosylase treatment, a first 18-cycle PCR with universal primers M1SS and BC2_uni_R was performed on all cDNA. Under the source paper's analysis protocol: For normalization, 1 million high-quality reads, each with a distinct molecular identifier, were randomly selected from each sample. Reads sharing molecular identifiers were discarded rather than binned into consensus sequences. MiTCR, with a Q25 quality threshold and the strictest error-elimination algorithm, was used for CDR3 identification, clonotype clustering and error correction. A nonparametric unseen species model with Euler transformation was used to estimate a lower bound on total TCR beta diversity. Starting from the raw public reads, TCRdb applied fastp trimming at Q25, assembled clones with MiXCR and retained in-frame beta chains. Entries are consolidated by CDR3 protein sequence, retaining the most common genes and DNA. TCRdb, not the original authors, processed these V and J calls. Here the sample has almost 550,000 distinct CDR3 sequences; 24% occur a single time. 7.5% to 9% of the sample is held by the ten biggest clonotypes.

The full study reports these points: A strong correlation was found between observed TCR beta diversity and the percentage of naive T cells measured by flow cytometry. Because donor CMV infection status was unknown, age-related changes in expanded clonotypes were potentially confounded. Compared with the aged group, the long-lived group had more naive CD4+ T cells, fewer expanded clones and increased TCR diversity, a pattern suggesting age selection. As age increased, observed TCR beta diversity per million T cells dropped in a roughly linear way, and a significant reduction was already evident by age 40. Estimates of total diversity based on one million sequenced T cells were considered lower bounds and underestimates. Since profiling was done on bulk unsorted PBMCs, naive and antigen-experienced compartments could not be conclusively compared.

On this clonotype itself: No cognate antigen has been identified for it. Base qualities were left out, and no much larger clone turns up one base away.

Donors were 30 to 45 systemically healthy Caucasian individuals from Russia aged roughly 6 to 95 years. Each donor gave ten milliliters of peripheral blood, collected into EDTA-treated Vacutainer tubes. PBMCs were isolated by Ficoll-Paque density-gradient centrifugation, with at least 7 million obtained per sample. Trizol reagent was used to extract total RNA from the PBMCs, yielding at least 5 micrograms per sample. For every donor, an aliquot of PBMCs went through flow cytometry to measure the percentages of naive CD45RAhigh/CD27high T cells. The data were also submitted as part of a second study, on T cells of mothers and their children. The second paper further reports: The donors were nine systemically healthy Caucasian individuals, made up of three mothers and their six children. cDNA synthesis consumed the entire amount of extracted RNA, loaded at around 1.4 ug RNA in each 15 ul reaction. In the second PCR, the M1S primer added sample barcodes and 2-4 random nucleotides. Over 8.5 million TCR beta CDR3 reads were obtained for each mother, and around 3 million reads were obtained for each child. In both related and unrelated pairs, thymic selection shapes the output of TCR recombination in a similar way, with inherited differences having only a minor effect. Normalized repertoire overlap in related mother-child pairs was always slightly higher than in unrelated mother-child pairs, but the difference was never significant. Persistent microchimeric T cell clones were not detected, at a sensitivity of about 100 clones per million clonotypes. In the study, deep NGS was used to compare the TCR beta repertoires of mothers and children, and features distinguishing related mother-child pairs from unrelated individuals were sought. The mean age was 40 +/- 4 years for the mothers and around 10 +/- 4 years for the children. After adapter ligation with NEBNext reagents, the libraries were sequenced on Illumina HiSeq 2000 with 100+100 nt paired-end reads. To prevent cross-contamination, the mother and child libraries were prepared one month apart and sequenced in separate runs. Each donor had between roughly 500,000 and 2,200,000 distinct TCR beta clonotypes identified. Naive TCR beta clonotypes were estimated from low-frequency clonotypes matched to each donor's FACS-determined naive share, without sorting.

Sequenced input: blood. The rearranged chain carries TRBV24-1 and TRBJ2-1; 11 bases in the junction line up with TRBD2. The sequence was collected from a boy under 18 in good health. The nucleotide sequence reads as follows: TGTGCCACCAGTCGGACTAGCGGGCCCCAGGAGCAGTTCTTC. The encoded protein is CATSRTSGPQEQFF.